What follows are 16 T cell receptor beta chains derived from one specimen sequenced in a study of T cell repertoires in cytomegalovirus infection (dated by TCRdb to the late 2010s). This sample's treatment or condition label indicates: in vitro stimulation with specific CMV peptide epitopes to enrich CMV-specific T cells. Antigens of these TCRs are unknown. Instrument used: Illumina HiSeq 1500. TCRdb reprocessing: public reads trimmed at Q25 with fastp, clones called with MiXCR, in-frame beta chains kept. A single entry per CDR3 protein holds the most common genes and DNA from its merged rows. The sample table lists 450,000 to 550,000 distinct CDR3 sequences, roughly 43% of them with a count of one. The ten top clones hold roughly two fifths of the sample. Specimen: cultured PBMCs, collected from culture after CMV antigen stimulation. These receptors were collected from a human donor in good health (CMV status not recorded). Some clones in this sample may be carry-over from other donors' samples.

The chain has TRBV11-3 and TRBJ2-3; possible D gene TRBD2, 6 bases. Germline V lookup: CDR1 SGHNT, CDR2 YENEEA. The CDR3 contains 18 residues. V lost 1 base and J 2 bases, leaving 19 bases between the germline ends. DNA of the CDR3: TGTGCCAGCAGCTTAGGCGATCGGGGACTTCAACACACAGATACGCAGTATTTT. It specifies CASSLGDRGLQHTDTQYF. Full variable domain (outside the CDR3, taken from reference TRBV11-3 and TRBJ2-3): EAGVVQSPRYKIIEKKQPVAFWCNPISGHNTLYWYLQNLGQGPELLIRYENEEAVDDSQLPKDRFSAERLKGVDSTLKIQPAELGDSAVYLCASSLGDRGLQHTDTQYFGPGTRLTVL.

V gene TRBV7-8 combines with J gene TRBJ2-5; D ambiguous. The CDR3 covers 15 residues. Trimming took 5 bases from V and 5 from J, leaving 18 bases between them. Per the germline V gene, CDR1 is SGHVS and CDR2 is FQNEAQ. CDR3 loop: CASSTAWSSGETQYF. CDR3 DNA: TGTGCCAGCAGCACCGCTTGGAGCAGTGGGGAGACCCAGTACTTC.

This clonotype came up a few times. CDR3 region: CSASPYKAVQETQYF. The CDR3 nucleotides read TGCAGTGCTAGTCCTTACAAAGCAGTCCAAGAGACCCAGTACTTC. This chain joins TRBV20-1 and TRBJ2-5; D is undetermined. The germline CDR1 and CDR2 sequences are DFQATT and SNEGSKA (reference sequence). V shed 3 bases and J shed 1 base, with 15 bases lying between them. The length of the CDR3 is 15 residues.

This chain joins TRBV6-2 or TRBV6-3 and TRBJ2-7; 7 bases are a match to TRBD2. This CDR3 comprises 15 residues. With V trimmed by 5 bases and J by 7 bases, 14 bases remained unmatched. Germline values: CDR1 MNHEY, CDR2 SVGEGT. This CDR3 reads CASSGTGGRTREQYF. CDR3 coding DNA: TGTGCCAGCAGTGGCACGGGGGGTCGGACGAGGGAGCAGTACTTC.

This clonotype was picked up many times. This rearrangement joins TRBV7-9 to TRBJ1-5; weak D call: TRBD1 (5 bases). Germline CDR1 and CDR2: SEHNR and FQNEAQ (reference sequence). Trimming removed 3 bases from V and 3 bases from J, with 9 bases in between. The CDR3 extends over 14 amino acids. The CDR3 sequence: CASSLQGVNQPQHF. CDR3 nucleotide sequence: TGTGCCAGCAGCTTGCAGGGCGTCAATCAGCCCCAGCATTTT.

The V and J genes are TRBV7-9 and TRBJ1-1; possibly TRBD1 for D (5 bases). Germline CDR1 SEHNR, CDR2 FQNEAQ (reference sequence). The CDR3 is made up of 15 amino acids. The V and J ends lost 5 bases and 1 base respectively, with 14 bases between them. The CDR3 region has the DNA TGTGCCAGCAGCATGGGCAGGGTGGAGAACACTGAAGCTTTCTTT. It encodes CASSMGRVENTEAFF.

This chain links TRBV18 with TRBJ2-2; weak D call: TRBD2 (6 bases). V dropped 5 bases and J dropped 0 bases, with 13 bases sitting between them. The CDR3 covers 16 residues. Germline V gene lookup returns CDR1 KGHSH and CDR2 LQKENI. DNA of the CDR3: TGTGCCAGCTCATTGTCGCTAGCGACGAACACCGGGGAGCTGTTTTTT. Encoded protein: CASSLSLATNTGELFF.

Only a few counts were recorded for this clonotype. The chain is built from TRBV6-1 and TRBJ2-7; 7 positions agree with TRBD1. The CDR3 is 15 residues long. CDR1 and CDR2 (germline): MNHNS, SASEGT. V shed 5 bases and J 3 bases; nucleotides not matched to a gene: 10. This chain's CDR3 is CASSCRQGECYEQYF. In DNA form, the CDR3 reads TGTGCCAGCAGTTGCCGACAGGGTGAGTGCTACGAGCAGTACTTC.

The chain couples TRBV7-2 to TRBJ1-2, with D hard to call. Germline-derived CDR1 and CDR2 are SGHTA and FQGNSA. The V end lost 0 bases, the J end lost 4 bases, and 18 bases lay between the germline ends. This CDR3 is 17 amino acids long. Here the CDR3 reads CASSLATSSRRLYGYTF. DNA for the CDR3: TGTGCCAGCAGCTTAGCAACGAGCTCACGTCGTCTCTATGGCTACACCTTC.

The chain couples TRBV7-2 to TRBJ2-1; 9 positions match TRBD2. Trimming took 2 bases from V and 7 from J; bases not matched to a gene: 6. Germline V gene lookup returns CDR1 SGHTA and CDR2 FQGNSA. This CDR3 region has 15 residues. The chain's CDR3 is CASSLRSAGGNEQFF. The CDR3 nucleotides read TGTGCCAGCAGCTTACGGTCTGCGGGGGGGAATGAGCAGTTCTTC.

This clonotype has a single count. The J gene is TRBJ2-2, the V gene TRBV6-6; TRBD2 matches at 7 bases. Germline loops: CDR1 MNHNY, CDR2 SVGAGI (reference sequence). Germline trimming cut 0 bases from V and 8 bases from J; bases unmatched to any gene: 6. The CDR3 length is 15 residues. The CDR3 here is CASSYSAGEYGELFF. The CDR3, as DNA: TGTGCCAGCAGTTACTCGGCGGGAGAGTATGGGGAGCTGTTTTTT.

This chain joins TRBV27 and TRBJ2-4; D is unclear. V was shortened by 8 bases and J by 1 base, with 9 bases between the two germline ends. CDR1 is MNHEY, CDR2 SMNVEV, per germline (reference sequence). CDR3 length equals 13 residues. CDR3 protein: CASGFSAKNIQYF. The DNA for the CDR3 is TGTGCCAGCGGGTTTAGCGCCAAAAACATTCAGTACTTC.

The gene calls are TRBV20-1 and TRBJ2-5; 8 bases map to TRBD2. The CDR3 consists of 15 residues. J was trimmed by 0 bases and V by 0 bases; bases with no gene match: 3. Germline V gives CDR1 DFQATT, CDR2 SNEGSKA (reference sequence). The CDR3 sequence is CSARDGGGYQETQYF. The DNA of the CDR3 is TGCAGTGCTAGAGATGGCGGGGGGTACCAAGAGACCCAGTACTTC.

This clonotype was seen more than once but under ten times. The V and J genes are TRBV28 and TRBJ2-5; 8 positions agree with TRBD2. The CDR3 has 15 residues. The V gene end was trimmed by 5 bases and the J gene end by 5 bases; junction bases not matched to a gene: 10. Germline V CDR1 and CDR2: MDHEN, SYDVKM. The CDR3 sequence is CASSLPTGGSETQYF. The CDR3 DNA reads TGTGCCAGCAGTCTCCCCACGGGGGGGTCCGAGACCCAGTACTTC.

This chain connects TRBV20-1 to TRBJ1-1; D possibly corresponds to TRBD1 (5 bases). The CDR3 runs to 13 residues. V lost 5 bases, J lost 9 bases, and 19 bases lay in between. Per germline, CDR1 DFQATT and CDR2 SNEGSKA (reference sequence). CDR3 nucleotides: TGCAGTGCTGTTGCCGGGGCCATGATTAAAGCTTTCTTT. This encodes CSAVAGAMIKAFF.

Written as DNA, the CDR3 is TGTGCTAGTGGTCGCCAGGGGTACGAGCAGTACTTC. Its protein product is CASGRQGYEQYF. The genes are TRBV12-5 and TRBJ2-7; TRBD1 is a possible D gene (6 bases). The CDR3 runs 12 residues. V dropped 5 bases and J dropped 4 bases, with 9 bases sitting between them. Germline CDR1 LGHNT, CDR2 FRNRAP. The complete variable domain, with remaining parts taken from reference TRBV12-5 and TRBJ2-7, reads DARVTQTPRHKVTEMGQEVTMRCQPILGHNTVFWYRQTMMQGLELLAYFRNRAPLDDSGMPKDRFSAEMPDATLATLKIQPSEPRDSAVYFCASGRQGYEQYFGPGTRLTVT.